This T cell receptor beta chain derives from a study of Ad26.COV2.S vaccination and SARS-CoV-2 variants. Study-level results: Non-spike TCR breadth did not differ much between vaccine and placebo recipients.

The sample's treatment: around 19 received Ad26.COV2.S at low or high dose, single or two shots; about 5 received placebo; per-sample allocation not given. Sampling happened 63 days after the first vaccine or placebo injection. The method was immunoSEQ multiplex PCR; TCRdb's version includes in-frame clones alone and lacks a portion of them. Among a few hundred thousand clones, around 93% were seen once, and the ten largest hold about 1.7%. Of note for this clone: As yet, its antigen is unknown.

V lost 4 bases, J lost 3 bases, and 8 bases stayed unmatched. CDR3 length equals 15 residues. CDR1 and CDR2 from the germline V gene are LGHNA and YSLEER. The material was peripheral blood, obtained in a trial of Ad26.COV2.S vaccine versus placebo. The TCR comes from a person aged 18 to 65 who received the Ad26.COV2.S COVID-19 vaccine or a placebo. The J gene is TRBJ2-5, the V gene TRBV4-3; 7 bases line up with TRBD2. The CDR3 bases are TGCGCCAGCAGCCTGAGCGGGGCTCTTAAAGAGACCCAGTACTTC. The encoded protein is CASSLSGALKETQYF.